The T cell receptor beta chain under discussion was sequenced for a study of regulatory T cells in long-lasting Graves disease. Overall study context: Graves' patients who were just diagnosed had used antithyroid drugs for under 3 months.

CDR3-region Arm-PCR and iRepertoire HTBI primers produced the TCR beta libraries. TCRdb processed the multiplex PCR reads anew with MiXCR; each CDR3 protein has one entry. The profile shows approximately 540,000 distinct CDR3 sequences, 12% of them singletons. Germline CDR1 is MNHEY and CDR2 is SVGEGT. The V end was cut by 5 bases, the J end by 1 base, with 8 bases between. This CDR3 comprises 13 residues. The time point denotes: newly diagnosed GD, antithyroid drugs for less than 3 months. The authors made the TCR library using RNA they extracted from PBMCs. Ten or more counts support this clonotype. This sample also appeared in a second study, on T cells in Graves' hyperthyroidism and ophthalmopathy. That work adds: Hyperthyroidism of Graves' type that showed no ophthalmopathy progression within 18 months was stable. Used for diagnoses were clinical symptoms, serum thyroxine and TRAb, thyroid ultrasound and orbital computed tomography.

The sequence came from a woman between 25 and 40 years old with Graves disease. The sequencing used peripheral blood mononuclear cells (PBMCs), collected at new diagnosis, from a patient treated with antithyroid drugs. This sequence joins TRBV6-2 or TRBV6-3 and TRBJ1-1, with D hard to call. The CDR3 reads CASSGPGNTEAFF. DNA of the CDR3: TGTGCCAGCAGTGGACCGGGGAACACTGAAGCTTTCTTT.